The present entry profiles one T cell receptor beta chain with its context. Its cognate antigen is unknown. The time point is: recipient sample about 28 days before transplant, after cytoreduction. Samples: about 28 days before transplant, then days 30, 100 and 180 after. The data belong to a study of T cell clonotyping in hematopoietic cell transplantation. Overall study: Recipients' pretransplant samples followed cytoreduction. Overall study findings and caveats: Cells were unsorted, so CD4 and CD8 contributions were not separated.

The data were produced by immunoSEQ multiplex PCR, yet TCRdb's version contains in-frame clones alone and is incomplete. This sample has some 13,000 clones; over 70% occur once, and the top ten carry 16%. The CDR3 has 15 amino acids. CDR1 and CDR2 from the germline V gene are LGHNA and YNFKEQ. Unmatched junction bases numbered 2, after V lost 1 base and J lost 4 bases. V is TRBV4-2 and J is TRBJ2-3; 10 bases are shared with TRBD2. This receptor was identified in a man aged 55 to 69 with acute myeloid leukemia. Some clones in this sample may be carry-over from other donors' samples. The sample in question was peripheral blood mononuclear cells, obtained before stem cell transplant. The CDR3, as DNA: TGTGCCAGCAGCCAAGGAAGCGGGAGGGCAGATACGCAGTATTTT. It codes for CASSQGSGRADTQYF.